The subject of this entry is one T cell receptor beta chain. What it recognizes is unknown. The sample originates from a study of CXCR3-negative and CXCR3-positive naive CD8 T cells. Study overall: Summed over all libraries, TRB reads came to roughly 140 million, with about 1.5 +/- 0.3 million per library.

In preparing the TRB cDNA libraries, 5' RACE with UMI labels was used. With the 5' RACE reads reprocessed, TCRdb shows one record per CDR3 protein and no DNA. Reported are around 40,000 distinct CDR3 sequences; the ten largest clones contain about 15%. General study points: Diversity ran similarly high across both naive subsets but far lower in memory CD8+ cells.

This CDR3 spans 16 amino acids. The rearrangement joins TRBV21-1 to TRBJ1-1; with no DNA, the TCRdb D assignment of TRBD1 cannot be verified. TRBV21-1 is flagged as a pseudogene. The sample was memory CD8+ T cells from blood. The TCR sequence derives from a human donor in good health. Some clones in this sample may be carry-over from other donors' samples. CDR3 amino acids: CASRYIRTGGNTEAFF.